The next 29 T cell receptor beta chains were all read from a single sample in a study of shared clonotypes between healthy human individuals. Sequenced by immunoSEQ multiplex PCR; TCRdb stores in-frame clones only, minus some. This table holds around 720,000 clones, 55% to 85% found once. What was sequenced was memory CD4+ T cells sorted from blood. Subset defined: CD45RA-negative fraction. These receptors all stem from a young woman in good health.

The CDR3 sequence is CASKPGTGDEQYF. The CDR3 DNA reads as TGTGCCAGCAAACCCGGGACAGGGGACGAGCAGTACTTC. This chain links TRBV6-5 with TRBJ2-7, with 10 bases identical to TRBD1. The CDR3 length is 13 residues. In germline, CDR1 is MNHEY, CDR2 SVGAGI. Trimming cost V 7 bases and J 5 bases; bases outside gene matches: 5.

V usage is TRBV6-1 and J usage is TRBJ2-7, with D maybe TRBD1 (6 bases). Trimming left V 5 bases short and J 3 bases short, with 11 bases between. This CDR3 has 13 residues. Germline CDR1 MNHNS, CDR2 SASEGT. The CDR3 coding sequence is TGTGCCAGCAGTAGCACAGGGCTCTACGAGCAGTACTTC. Its translation: CASSSTGLYEQYF.

V usage is TRBV5-1 and J usage is TRBJ2-2; tentative D call: TRBD2 (5 bases). V was cut by 4 bases and J by 1 base, with 14 bases left in between. This CDR3 spans 16 amino acids. Per germline, CDR1 SGHRS and CDR2 YFSETQ. CDR3 bases: TGCGCCAGCAGCCCCCGGTGGACTGGGAACACCGGGGAGCTGTTTTTT. Translation: CASSPRWTGNTGELFF.

The chain recombines TRBV27 with TRBJ2-1, with D unresolved. CDR3 length: 12 amino acids. Germline loops: CDR1 MNHEY, CDR2 SMNVEV (reference sequence). V lost 6 bases and J 9 bases, leaving 12 bases between the germline ends. The CDR3 DNA reads as TGTGCCAGCAGCTCTGCCGGCGGTGAGCAGTTCTTC. Translation gives CASSSAGGEQFF.

The V gene is TRBV7-9, the J gene TRBJ2-1; D possibly corresponds to TRBD2 (5 bases). The CDR3 extends over 13 amino acids. Trimming pared 1 base from V and 9 bases from J, leaving 10 bases between. CDR1 and CDR2 from the germline V gene are SEHNR and FQNEAQ (reference sequence). CDR3 sequence: CASSLVTRIEQFF. DNA of the CDR3: TGTGCCAGCAGCTTAGTAACTAGGATTGAGCAGTTCTTC.

This clone was found many times. The V and J genes are TRBV5-1 and TRBJ2-3; a possible D gene is TRBD1 (6 bases). CDR1 SGHRS and CDR2 YFSETQ come from the germline V gene. V was cut by 9 bases and J by 0 bases, with 17 bases left in between. The CDR3 is made up of 15 amino acids. Here the CDR3 DNA reads TGCGCCACCGGCTCAGGGGATGCTAGCACAGATACGCAGTATTTT. Translation: CATGSGDASTDTQYF. The complete variable domain, with remaining parts taken from reference TRBV5-1 and TRBJ2-3, reads KAGVTQTPRYLIKTRGQQVTLSCSPISGHRSVSWYQQTPGQGLQFLFEYFSETQRNKGNFPGRFSGRQFSNSRSEMNVSTLELGDSALYLCATGSGDASTDTQYFGPGTRLTVL.

The rearrangement links TRBV27 to TRBJ2-7, with 10 bases that match TRBD2. Germline CDR1 MNHEY, CDR2 SMNVEV (reference sequence). V was pared by 5 bases and J by 4 bases, with 11 bases of the junction left unmatched. The CDR3 has 16 residues. The CDR3 region is CASSPIRTSGKYEQYF. CDR3 DNA sequence: TGTGCCAGCAGTCCTATCCGGACTAGCGGAAAGTACGAGCAGTACTTC.

This clone showed up just a few times. The genes are TRBV6-5 and TRBJ1-2; D perhaps matches TRBD1 (6 bases). The CDR3 spans 15 residues. The germline V and J ends were trimmed by 4 bases and 4 bases, with 16 bases remaining between them. Germline lookup yields CDR1 MNHEY and CDR2 SVGAGI. The DNA of the CDR3 is TGTGCCAGCAGTTTACGCGGGCAGGGGACCTATGGCTACACCTTC. Its protein is CASSLRGQGTYGYTF.

The chain recombines TRBV5-1 with TRBJ2-7; the D gene is possibly TRBD1 (8 bases). Trimming pared 4 bases from V and 6 bases from J, leaving 17 bases between. Per germline, CDR1 SGHRS and CDR2 YFSETQ. This CDR3 comprises 14 residues. As DNA, the CDR3 is TGCGCCAGCAGCCCCGGACAGGGAGGGGGCGAGCAGTACTTC. It specifies CASSPGQGGGEQYF.

The V and J genes are TRBV19 and TRBJ2-2; TRBD2 might be the D (6 bases). CDR1 is LNHDA, CDR2 SQIVND, per germline (reference sequence). The length of the CDR3 is 14 residues. V dropped 7 bases and J dropped 5 bases, with 14 bases sitting between them. The CDR3 loop is CASKTGEETGELFF. The CDR3 region has the DNA TGTGCCAGTAAGACGGGAGAGGAGACCGGGGAGCTGTTTTTT.

V is TRBV28 and J is TRBJ2-1, with D possibly being TRBD2 (6 bases). Trimming took 8 bases from V and 6 from J, leaving 14 bases between them. Germline-derived CDR1 and CDR2 are MDHEN and SYDVKM. This CDR3 has 13 residues. Here the CDR3 DNA reads TGTGCCAGCGTCGGGACTCACCTCAATGAGCAGTTCTTC. Protein sequence: CASVGTHLNEQFF.

This clone was seen a single time. This chain joins TRBV28 and TRBJ2-7; 8 positions match TRBD1. This CDR3 region has 13 residues. The ends lost 2 bases at V and 6 bases at J; junction bases unmatched: 3. Germline V CDR1 and CDR2: MDHEN, SYDVKM. CDR3 in DNA: TGTGCCAGCAGTTTAATCGACAGGGGCGAGCAGTACTTC. This translates into CASSLIDRGEQYF.

The chain joins TRBV25-1 to TRBJ1-3; D is unclear. V lost 7 bases and J 4 bases, leaving 8 bases between the germline ends. From germline, CDR1 is MGHDK and CDR2 SYGVNS. The CDR3 runs to 12 residues. The DNA for the CDR3 is TGTGCCAGCACAGCGAGAGGAAACACCATATATTTT. Residues: CASTARGNTIYF. The full variable domain, with the rest looked up from reference TRBV25-1 and TRBJ1-3, is EADIYQTPRYLVIGTGKKITLECSQTMGHDKMYWYQQDPGMELHLIHYSYGVNSTEKGDLSSESTVSRIRTEHFPLTLESARPSHTSQYLCASTARGNTIYFGEGSWLTVV.

The genes are TRBV4-2 and TRBJ1-1, with 9 nucleotides matching TRBD1. This CDR3 contains 12 residues. Unmatched junction bases numbered 6, after V lost 5 bases and J lost 11 bases. The germline gives CDR1 LGHNA, CDR2 YNFKEQ. CDR3 loop: CASSAFTGGAFF. CDR3 bases: TGTGCCAGCAGCGCATTTACAGGGGGCGCTTTCTTT.

The DNA for the CDR3 is TGTGCCAGCAGTTTATCAGGAACGAGGGCTGGGCAGCCCCAGCATTTT. Translation gives CASSLSGTRAGQPQHF. The chain combines TRBV28 with TRBJ1-5; D remains unclear. V shed 1 base and J shed 7 bases, with 17 bases lying between them. CDR1 is MDHEN, CDR2 SYDVKM, per germline. The CDR3 has 16 residues.

The V call is TRBV7-2, the J call TRBJ2-1; D uncertain. The germline CDR1 and CDR2 sequences are SGHTA and FQGNSA. Deletions cut 5 bases from V and 0 bases from J, with 5 bases between. This CDR3 has 13 amino acids. CDR3 sequence (DNA): TGTGCCAGCAGCCCTAGCTCCTACAATGAGCAGTTCTTC. Amino acids: CASSPSSYNEQFF.

The chain's CDR3 is CASSTAYRGPRVQETQYF. In nucleotides, the CDR3 is TGTGCCAGCAGCACTGCTTACAGGGGGCCACGGGTACAAGAGACCCAGTACTTC. The chain carries TRBV5-6 and TRBJ2-5; 9 positions agree with TRBD1. The junction had 15 bases not matched to a gene; V was cut back by 4 bases and J by 2 bases. This CDR3 comprises 18 residues. The germline CDR1 and CDR2 sequences are SGHDT and YYEEEE. Full variable domain (outside the CDR3, taken from reference TRBV5-6 and TRBJ2-5): DAGVTQSPTHLIKTRGQQVTLRCSPKSGHDTVSWYQQALGQGPQFIFQYYEEEERQRGNFPDRFSGHQFPNYSSELNVNALLLGDSALYLCASSTAYRGPRVQETQYFGPGTRLLVL.

This clone was counted a few times. The gene calls are TRBV5-1 and TRBJ1-4; D is ambiguous. Trimming removed 4 bases at V and 5 bases at J, with 15 bases between. This CDR3 region has 15 residues. Germline CDR1 is SGHRS and CDR2 is YFSETQ. In DNA form, the CDR3 reads TGCGCCAGCAGCCGGAGAGGATCGGAGAATGAAAAACTGTTTTTT. This translates into CASSRRGSENEKLFF.

The sample holds a few counts of this clone. CDR3 loop: CASSQVSGIGYGYTF. The CDR3 bases are TGTGCCAGCAGCCAAGTTTCAGGGATCGGCTATGGCTACACCTTC. The chain has TRBV14 and TRBJ1-2; the D gene is possibly TRBD1 (5 bases). The V end lost 1 base, the J end lost 4 bases, and 13 bases lay between the germline ends. The CDR3 runs 15 residues. Germline assignment: CDR1 SGHDN and CDR2 FVKESK.

The V call is TRBV27, the J call TRBJ2-5, with D perhaps matching TRBD1 (5 bases). Trimming stripped 6 bases from V and 2 bases from J, with 16 bases between. Germline V gene lookup returns CDR1 MNHEY and CDR2 SMNVEV (reference sequence). The CDR3 totals 15 residues. The CDR3 here is CASRPRTDMQETQYF. The CDR3 DNA follows: TGTGCCAGCAGACCTCGAACGGACATGCAAGAGACCCAGTACTTC.

The chain uses TRBV4-2 and TRBJ2-7, with 14 nucleotides matching TRBD2. J gave up 6 bases and V 0 bases, and 7 bases lay outside the gene matches. This CDR3 region has 17 residues. CDR1 and CDR2 (germline): LGHNA, YNFKEQ. The CDR3 spells CASSQDRLAGGLREQYF. The DNA of the CDR3 is TGTGCCAGCAGCCAAGATCGACTAGCGGGAGGGCTCCGCGAGCAGTACTTC.

The chain uses TRBV6-5 and TRBJ1-1; perhaps TRBD1 as D (5 bases). The V gene's germline CDR1 is MNHEY and CDR2 SVGAGI. This CDR3 region has 14 residues. Trimming stripped 5 bases from V and 5 bases from J, with 15 bases between. The CDR3 region is CASSLTPGRTEAFF. The CDR3 DNA follows: TGTGCCAGCAGTCTAACGCCAGGGCGAACTGAAGCTTTCTTT.

The J gene is TRBJ2-7, the V gene TRBV2, with TRBD2 matching 13 bases. Germline loops: CDR1 SNHLY, CDR2 FYNNEI. The CDR3 sequence is 15 residues long. Germline trimming cut 2 bases from V and 6 bases from J; bases unmatched to any gene: 4. The chain's CDR3 is CASSEKGLAGSEQYF. CDR3 DNA sequence: TGTGCCAGCAGTGAAAAGGGACTAGCGGGAAGCGAGCAGTACTTC. Full variable domain (rest looked up from reference TRBV2 and TRBJ2-7): EPEVTQTPSHQVTQMGQEVILRCVPISNHLYFYWYRQILGQKVEFLVSFYNNEISEKSEIFDDQFSVERPDGSNFTLKIRSTKLEDSAMYFCASSEKGLAGSEQYFGPGTRLTVT.

This CDR3 is CASTGNTVPYEQYF. In DNA, the CDR3 is TGTGCCAGCACTGGAAACACGGTGCCCTACGAGCAGTACTTC. The chain carries TRBV21-1 and TRBJ2-7. TRBV21-1 is given as a pseudogene. The CDR3 loop spans 14 amino acids.

As for this clone: The same CDR3 can be traced to other DNA sequences in this sample. This sequence joins TRBV5-1 and TRBJ2-1, with D unresolved. Germline CDR1 and CDR2: SGHRS and YFSETQ. The CDR3 contains 15 residues. The ends were cut back, 0 bases at V and 0 bases at J, with 7 bases in the middle. CDR3 sequence (DNA): TGCGCCAGCAGCTTGGACAGTCACTCCTACAATGAGCAGTTCTTC. It specifies CASSLDSHSYNEQFF. Full variable domain (missing parts from reference TRBV5-1 and TRBJ2-1): KAGVTQTPRYLIKTRGQQVTLSCSPISGHRSVSWYQQTPGQGLQFLFEYFSETQRNKGNFPGRFSGRQFSNSRSEMNVSTLELGDSALYLCASSLDSHSYNEQFFGPGTRLTVL.

The chain carries TRBV29-1 and TRBJ1-4, with a weak D call TRBD1 (6 bases). The V gene lost 5 bases and the J gene lost 5 bases, with 15 bases spanning the gap. From germline, CDR1 is SQVTM and CDR2 ANQGSEA. This CDR3 has 14 amino acids. Here the CDR3 reads CSVSRGSGNEKLFF. Here the CDR3 DNA reads TGCAGCGTTTCCAGGGGATCCGGCAATGAAAAACTGTTTTTT.

The chain uses TRBV5-1 and TRBJ2-7; 12 bases agree with TRBD2. This CDR3 has 14 residues. J was trimmed by 4 bases and V by 4 bases; bases with no gene match: 3. CDR1 and CDR2 (germline): SGHRS, YFSETQ. CDR3 DNA: TGCGCCAGCAGCCTGACTAGCGGGAGATACGAGCAGTACTTC. This translates into CASSLTSGRYEQYF.

The chain has TRBV5-1 and TRBJ2-1, with 11 positions matching TRBD2. With 0 bases clipped from V and 3 bases from J, the junction kept 5 bases outside the gene matches. The CDR3 runs to 17 residues. Looked up from germline, CDR1 is SGHRS and CDR2 is YFSETQ. The CDR3 DNA reads as TGCGCCAGCAGCTTGGCCGGACTAGCGGGCTACTACAATGAGCAGTTCTTC. This translates into CASSLAGLAGYYNEQFF.

This clone appeared a few times. In DNA form, the CDR3 reads TGCGCCAGCAGGTACTCGACCTCTGGAAACACCATATATTTT. Its protein product is CASRYSTSGNTIYF. The chain combines TRBV5-1 with TRBJ1-3; D is unclear. The CDR3 consists of 14 residues. V was trimmed by 5 bases and J by 0 bases, leaving 9 bases between them. Germline V gene lookup returns CDR1 SGHRS and CDR2 YFSETQ.